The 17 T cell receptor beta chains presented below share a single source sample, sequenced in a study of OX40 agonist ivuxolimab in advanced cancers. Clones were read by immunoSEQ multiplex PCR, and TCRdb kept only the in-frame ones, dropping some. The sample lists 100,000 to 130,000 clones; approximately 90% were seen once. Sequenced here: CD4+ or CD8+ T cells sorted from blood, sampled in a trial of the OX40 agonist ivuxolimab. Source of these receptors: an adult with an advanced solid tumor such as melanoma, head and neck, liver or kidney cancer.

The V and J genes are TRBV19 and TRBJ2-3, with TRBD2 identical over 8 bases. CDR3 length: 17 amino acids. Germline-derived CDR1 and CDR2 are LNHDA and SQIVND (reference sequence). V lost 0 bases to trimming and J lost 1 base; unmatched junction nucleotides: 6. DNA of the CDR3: TGTGCCAGTAGTATAGATTTAGCGGGACTGGGCACAGATACGCAGTATTTT. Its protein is CASSIDLAGLGTDTQYF.

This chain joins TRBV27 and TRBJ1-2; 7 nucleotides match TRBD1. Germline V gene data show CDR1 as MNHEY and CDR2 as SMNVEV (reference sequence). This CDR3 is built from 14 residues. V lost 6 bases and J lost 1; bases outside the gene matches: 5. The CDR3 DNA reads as TGTGCCAGCAGAAAAGACAGGGTTAACTATGGCTACACCTTC. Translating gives CASRKDRVNYGYTF.

Written as DNA, the CDR3 is TGTGCCAGCAGCTTGGCCGGGGGATTGGGAGGCTACACCTTC. As protein: CASSLAGGLGGYTF. The J gene is TRBJ1-2, the V gene TRBV5-6; the D gene is possibly TRBD1 (5 bases). Germline assignment: CDR1 SGHDT and CDR2 YYEEEE. The CDR3 spans 14 residues. The V end lost 0 bases, the J end lost 8 bases, and 14 bases lay between the germline ends. The complete variable domain, with remaining parts taken from reference TRBV5-6 and TRBJ1-2, reads DAGVTQSPTHLIKTRGQQVTLRCSPKSGHDTVSWYQQALGQGPQFIFQYYEEEERQRGNFPDRFSGHQFPNYSSELNVNALLLGDSALYLCASSLAGGLGGYTFGSGTRLTVV.

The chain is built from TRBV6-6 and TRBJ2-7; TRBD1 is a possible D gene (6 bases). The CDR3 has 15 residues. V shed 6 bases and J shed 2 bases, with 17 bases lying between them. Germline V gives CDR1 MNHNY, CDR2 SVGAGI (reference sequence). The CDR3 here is CASRLQGIGPYEQYF. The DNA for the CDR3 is TGTGCCAGCAGGTTACAGGGTATAGGGCCCTACGAGCAGTACTTC.

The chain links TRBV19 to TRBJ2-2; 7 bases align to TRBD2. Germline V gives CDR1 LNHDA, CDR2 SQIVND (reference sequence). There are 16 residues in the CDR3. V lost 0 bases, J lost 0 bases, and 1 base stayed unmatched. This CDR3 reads CASSIEAGANTGELFF. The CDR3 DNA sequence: TGTGCCAGTAGTATAGAGGCGGGAGCGAACACCGGGGAGCTGTTTTTT.

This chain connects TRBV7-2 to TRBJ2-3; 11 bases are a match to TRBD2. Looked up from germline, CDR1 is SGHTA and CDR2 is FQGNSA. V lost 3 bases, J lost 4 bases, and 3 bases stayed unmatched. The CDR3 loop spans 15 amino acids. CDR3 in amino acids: CASSLIAGGADTQYF. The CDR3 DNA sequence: TGTGCCAGCAGCTTGATAGCGGGAGGGGCAGATACGCAGTATTTT.

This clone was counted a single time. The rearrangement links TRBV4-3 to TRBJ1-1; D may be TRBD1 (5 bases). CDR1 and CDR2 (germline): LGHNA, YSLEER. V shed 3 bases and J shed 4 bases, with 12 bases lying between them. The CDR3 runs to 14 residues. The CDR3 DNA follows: TGCGCCAGCAGCCACGACAGCCTCTCCACTGAAGCTTTCTTT. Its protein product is CASSHDSLSTEAFF.

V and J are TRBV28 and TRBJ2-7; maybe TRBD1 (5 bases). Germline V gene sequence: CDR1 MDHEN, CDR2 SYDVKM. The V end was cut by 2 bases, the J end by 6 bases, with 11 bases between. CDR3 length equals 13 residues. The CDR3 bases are TGTGCCAGCAGTTTAGGGCAGGGTGGCGAGCAGTACTTC. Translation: CASSLGQGGEQYF.

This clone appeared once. CDR3 DNA: TGTGCCAGCAGACGCTTAACAGGAAAGGCTTTCTTT. Translated: CASRRLTGKAFF. This chain links TRBV27 with TRBJ1-1; D may be TRBD1 (5 bases). CDR1 and CDR2 (germline): MNHEY, SMNVEV (reference sequence). This CDR3 is 12 amino acids long. Trimming took off 6 bases at V and 11 bases at J, with 16 bases between the two ends.

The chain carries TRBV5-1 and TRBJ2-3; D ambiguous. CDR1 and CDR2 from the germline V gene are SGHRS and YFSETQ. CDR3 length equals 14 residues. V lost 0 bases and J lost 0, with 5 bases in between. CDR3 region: CASSLGSSTDTQYF. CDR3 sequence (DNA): TGCGCCAGCAGCTTGGGTTCTAGCACAGATACGCAGTATTTT.

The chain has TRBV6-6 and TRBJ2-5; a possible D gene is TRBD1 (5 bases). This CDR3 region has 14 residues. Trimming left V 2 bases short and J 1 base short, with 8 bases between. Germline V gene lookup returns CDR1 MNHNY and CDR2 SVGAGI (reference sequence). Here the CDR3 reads CASSYPTGQETQYF. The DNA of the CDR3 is TGTGCCAGCAGTTACCCCACAGGCCAAGAGACCCAGTACTTC.

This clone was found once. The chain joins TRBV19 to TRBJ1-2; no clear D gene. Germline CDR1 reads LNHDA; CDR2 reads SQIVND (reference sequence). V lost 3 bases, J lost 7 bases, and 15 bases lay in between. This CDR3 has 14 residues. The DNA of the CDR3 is TGTGCCAGTAGTATGGACCGACCTTCCCTTGGCTACACCTTC. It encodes CASSMDRPSLGYTF.

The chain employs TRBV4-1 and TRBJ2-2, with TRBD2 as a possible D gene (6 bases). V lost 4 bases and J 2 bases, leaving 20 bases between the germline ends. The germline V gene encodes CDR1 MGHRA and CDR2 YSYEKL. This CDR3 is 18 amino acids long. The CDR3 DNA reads TGCGCCAGCAGCCTCAGGGACTTTGTGGGTGATAACACCGGGGAGCTGTTTTTT. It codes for CASSLRDFVGDNTGELFF.

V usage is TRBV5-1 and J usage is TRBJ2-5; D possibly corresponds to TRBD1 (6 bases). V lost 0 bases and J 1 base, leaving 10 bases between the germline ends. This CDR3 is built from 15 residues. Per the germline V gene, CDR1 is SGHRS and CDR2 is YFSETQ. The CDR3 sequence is CASSLAGTSQETQYF. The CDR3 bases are TGCGCCAGCAGCTTGGCCGGGACATCCCAAGAGACCCAGTACTTC.

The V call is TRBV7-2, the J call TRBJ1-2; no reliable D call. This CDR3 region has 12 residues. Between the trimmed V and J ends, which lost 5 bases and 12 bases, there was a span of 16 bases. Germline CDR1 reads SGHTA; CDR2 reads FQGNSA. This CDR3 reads CASSHGLTSHTF. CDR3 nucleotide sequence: TGTGCCAGCAGCCATGGACTCACCAGCCACACCTTC.

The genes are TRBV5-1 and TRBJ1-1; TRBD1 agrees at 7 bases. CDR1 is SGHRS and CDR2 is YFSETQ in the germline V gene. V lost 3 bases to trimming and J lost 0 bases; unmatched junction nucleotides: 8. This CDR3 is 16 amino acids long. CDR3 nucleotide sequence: TGCGCCAGCAGCTCGCAGGGAGGGGGCATGAACACTGAAGCTTTCTTT. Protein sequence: CASSSQGGGMNTEAFF.

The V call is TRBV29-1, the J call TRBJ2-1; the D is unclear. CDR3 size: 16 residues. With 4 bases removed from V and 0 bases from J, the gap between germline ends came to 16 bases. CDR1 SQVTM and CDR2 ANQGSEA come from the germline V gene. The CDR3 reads CSVVGLRPSSYNEQFF. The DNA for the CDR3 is TGCAGCGTTGTTGGTCTGCGCCCGAGCTCCTACAATGAGCAGTTCTTC.